This record concerns one TCR beta chain sequence. This specimen belongs to a study of blood T cell repertoires in COVID-19. The wider study: The study drew acute and convalescent COVID-19 samples from the United States, Italy and Spain. Sources were T cells, B-cell-depleted T cells, or PBMCs; the material itself was cDNA or gDNA.

This CDR3 is built from 13 residues. Germline CDR1 SGDLS, CDR2 YYNGEE. V was cut by 4 bases and J by 2 bases, with 9 bases left in between. Source study methods: Reference gene primer amplification gave nucleated cell count estimates. The method was immunoSEQ multiplex PCR; TCRdb's version includes in-frame clones alone and lacks a portion of them. That table gives V, J and clone size, and the DNA gave D and trimming. The sample contains 120,000 or so clones, roughly three quarters of which appear only once. This clonotype was obtained from a man between 35 and 55 years old with active or convalescent COVID-19. The J gene is TRBJ1-1, the V gene TRBV9, with D perhaps matching TRBD1 (5 bases). The sequencing sample was made of peripheral blood. CDR3 in DNA: TGTGCCAGCAGCATCGGACACAACACTGAAGCTTTCTTT. Translated: CASSIGHNTEAFF.